These 16 T cell receptor beta chains originate from one sample sequenced in a study of response to subunit inactivated influenza vaccine. TCRdb ran MiXCR on the RT-PCR reads and lists one entry per CDR3 protein. The data contain around 790,000 distinct CDR3 sequences, around 20% of them seen just once; the ten biggest clones take up roughly 10%. This specimen consisted of PBMCs from blood, obtained roughly 5 days after vaccination. These receptors were collected from a man aged 45-65 years who received an inactivated influenza vaccine.

This clonotype was detected many times. V is TRBV12-3 or TRBV12-4 and J is TRBJ1-4; no firm D call. CDR3 length: 12 amino acids. V lost 2 bases and J lost 7, with 5 bases in between. DNA for the CDR3: TGTGCCAGCAGTTTACGGCGTGAAAAACTGTTTTTT. Protein sequence: CASSLRREKLFF.

This clonotype was detected a few times. The chain is built from TRBV20-1 and TRBJ2-3; 10 bases match TRBD2. Unmatched junction bases numbered 8, after V lost 0 bases and J lost 5 bases. Germline lookup yields CDR1 DFQATT and CDR2 SNEGSKA (reference sequence). The CDR3 totals 16 residues. CDR3 DNA: TGCAGTGCTAGAGATCCCGCTAGCGGGGGAATAGATACGCAGTATTTT. It is translated as CSARDPASGGIDTQYF.

This sequence joins TRBV9 and TRBJ2-7, with TRBD1 identical over 7 bases. The CDR3 spans 13 residues. Germline V gives CDR1 SGDLS, CDR2 YYNGEE. The V and J ends lost 3 bases and 7 bases, in that order; junction bases with no gene match: 7. The CDR3 here is CASSALPGQEQYF. The CDR3 DNA is TGTGCCAGCAGCGCCCTACCGGGACAGGAGCAGTACTTC.

This clonotype was counted between two and nine times. Written as DNA, the CDR3 is TGCGCCAGCAGCGAAAATAGCGGGGGGTTCTACAATGAGCAGTTCTTC. This gives the protein CASSENSGGFYNEQFF. The genes are TRBV5-1 and TRBJ2-1, with 10 nucleotides matching TRBD2. CDR1 and CDR2 from the germline V gene are SGHRS and YFSETQ. CDR3 length: 16 residues. V trimming: 4 bases; J trimming: 3 bases; junction bases outside the gene matches: 7.

The chain uses TRBV3-1 and TRBJ2-5, with a possible D match to TRBD1 (6 bases). Trimming shortened V by 4 bases and J by 6 bases, and 12 bases separated the two germline ends. CDR3 length: 13 amino acids. Germline V gene sequence: CDR1 LGHDT, CDR2 YNNKEL (reference sequence). The CDR3 nucleotides are TGTGCCAGCAGCCGAGACAGGTTACAGACCCAGTACTTC. Translated: CASSRDRLQTQYF.

This sequence joins TRBV5-1 and TRBJ1-6; D unresolved. V lost 0 bases to trimming and J lost 7 bases, with 8 bases between them. Germline-derived CDR1 and CDR2 are SGHRS and YFSETQ. This CDR3 region has 14 residues. DNA of the CDR3: TGCGCCAGCAGCTTGGACATACCCAATTCACCCCTCCACTTT. It encodes CASSLDIPNSPLHF.

This sequence joins TRBV5-6 and TRBJ1-2; 7 bases are a match to TRBD1. J gave up 2 bases and V 6 bases, and 10 bases lay outside the gene matches. CDR3 length equals 15 residues. The V gene's germline CDR1 is SGHDT and CDR2 YYEEEE. The CDR3 coding sequence is TGTGCCAGCACCGAAATCGACAGGGCCAACTATGGCTACACCTTC. Residues: CASTEIDRANYGYTF.

The rearrangement uses TRBV12-3 or TRBV12-4 and TRBJ2-1; 9 positions agree with TRBD1. Losses at the gene ends were 5 bases for V and 10 bases for J; bases not matched to a gene: 9. This CDR3 spans 14 amino acids. CDR3 protein: CASSPGQGRQEQFF. The CDR3, as DNA: TGTGCCAGCAGTCCGGGACAGGGAAGACAGGAGCAGTTCTTC.

This clonotype was found a few times. This chain connects TRBV6-1 to TRBJ2-2, with a weak D call TRBD1 (6 bases). V was pared by 5 bases and J by 0 bases, with 13 bases between. CDR1 and CDR2 from the germline V gene are MNHNS and SASEGT. This CDR3 region has 16 residues. As DNA, the CDR3 is TGTGCCAGCAGTCCGAAAACAGGGTCGAACACCGGGGAGCTGTTTTTT. This gives the protein CASSPKTGSNTGELFF.

The chain links TRBV4-1 to TRBJ2-5, with 9 bases fitting TRBD2. V lost 1 base, J lost 0 bases, and 6 bases stayed unmatched. There are 17 residues in the CDR3. The germline CDR1 and CDR2 sequences are MGHRA and YSYEKL. In DNA form, the CDR3 reads TGCGCCAGCAGCCAAGGTTGGGCGGGAGGGTACCAAGAGACCCAGTACTTC. This translates into CASSQGWAGGYQETQYF.

This clonotype has just a few counts. The gene calls are TRBV10-3 and TRBJ2-1, with TRBD1 matching over 9 bases. This CDR3 has 16 amino acids. CDR1 ENHRY and CDR2 SYGVKD come from the germline V gene. Trimming took 3 bases from V and 2 from J; bases not matched to a gene: 5. CDR3 nucleotides: TGTGCCATCAGTGACAGGACAGGGGTCACCTACAATGAGCAGTTCTTC. Its protein is CAISDRTGVTYNEQFF.

This clonotype was observed at least ten times. This chain links TRBV7-2 with TRBJ1-5; 12 bases agree with TRBD1. The trim removed 3 bases at V and 6 bases at J, leaving 3 bases unmatched. The CDR3 is 15 residues long. Germline values: CDR1 SGHTA, CDR2 FQGNSA. Here the CDR3 DNA reads TGTGCCAGCAGCTTGGGACAGGGGGCTTTTCAGCCCCAGCATTTT. This sequence encodes CASSLGQGAFQPQHF.

This clonotype was found a few times. This chain uses TRBV4-2 with TRBJ2-1, with 9 bases aligning to TRBD2. Germline V gives CDR1 LGHNA, CDR2 YNFKEQ. V shed 4 bases and J 6 bases; nucleotides not matched to a gene: 7. CDR3 length equals 15 residues. The CDR3 bases are TGTGCCAGCAGCCCCCAGGGGACTAGCTTCAATGAGCAGTTCTTC. Its protein product is CASSPQGTSFNEQFF.

This clonotype turned up a few times. The chain couples TRBV24-1 to TRBJ2-5, with D perhaps matching TRBD2 (6 bases). The CDR3 contains 16 residues. The germline CDR1 and CDR2 sequences are KGHDR and SFDVKD. Trimming removed 1 base from V and 5 bases from J, with 16 bases in between. CDR3 amino acids: CATSDLRGGARETQYF. CDR3 in DNA: TGTGCCACCAGTGATTTAAGGGGAGGTGCTAGGGAGACCCAGTACTTC.

The chain is built from TRBV9 and TRBJ2-2; TRBD2 agrees at 7 bases. The CDR3 totals 14 residues. With 2 bases clipped from V and 6 bases from J, the junction kept 4 bases outside the gene matches. Germline V gene data show CDR1 as SGDLS and CDR2 as YYNGEE. CDR3 in DNA: TGTGCCAGCAGCGTCCTAGCGGACGCCGGGGAGCTGTTTTTT. Its protein is CASSVLADAGELFF. Variable domain in full (rest from reference TRBV9 and TRBJ2-2): DSGVTQTPKHLITATGQRVTLRCSPRSGDLSVYWYQQSLDQGLQFLIQYYNGEERAKGNILERFSAQQFPDLHSELNLSSLELGDSALYFCASSVLADAGELFFGEGSRLTVL.

The chain carries TRBV5-1 and TRBJ2-7; 7 nucleotides line up with TRBD1. V gave up 4 bases and J gave up 7 bases; unmatched junction bases: 14. The germline CDR1 and CDR2 sequences are SGHRS and YFSETQ. The CDR3 sequence is 15 residues long. CDR3 loop: CASSKLTGPQGEQYF. The CDR3 DNA is TGCGCCAGCAGCAAATTGACAGGGCCGCAGGGTGAGCAGTACTTC.